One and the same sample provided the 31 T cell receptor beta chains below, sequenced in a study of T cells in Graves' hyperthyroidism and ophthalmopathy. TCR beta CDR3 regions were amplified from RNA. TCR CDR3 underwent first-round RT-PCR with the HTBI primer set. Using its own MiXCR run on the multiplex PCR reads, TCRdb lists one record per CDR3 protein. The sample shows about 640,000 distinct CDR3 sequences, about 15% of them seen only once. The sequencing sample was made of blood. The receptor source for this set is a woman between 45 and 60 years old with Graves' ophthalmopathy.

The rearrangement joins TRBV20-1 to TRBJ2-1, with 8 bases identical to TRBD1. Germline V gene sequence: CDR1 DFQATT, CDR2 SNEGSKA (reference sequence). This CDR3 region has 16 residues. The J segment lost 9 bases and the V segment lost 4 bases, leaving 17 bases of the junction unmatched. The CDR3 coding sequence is TGCAGTGCTATTTACAGGGGGTCTAGAGCTTTGGGTGAGCAGTTCTTC. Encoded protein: CSAIYRGSRALGEQFF.

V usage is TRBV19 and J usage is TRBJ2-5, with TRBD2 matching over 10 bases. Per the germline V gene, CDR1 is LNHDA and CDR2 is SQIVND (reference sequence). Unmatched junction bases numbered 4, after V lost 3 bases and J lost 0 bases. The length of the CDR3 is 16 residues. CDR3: CASSITSGVHQETQYF. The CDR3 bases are TGTGCCAGTAGTATTACTAGCGGGGTGCACCAAGAGACCCAGTACTTC.

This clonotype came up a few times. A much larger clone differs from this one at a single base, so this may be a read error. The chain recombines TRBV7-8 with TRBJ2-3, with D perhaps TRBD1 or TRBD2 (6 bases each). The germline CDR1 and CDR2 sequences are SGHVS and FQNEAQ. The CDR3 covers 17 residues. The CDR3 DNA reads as TGTGCCAGCGGCTTAAGGCGGGGACAATCCGTACCAGATACGCAGTATTTT. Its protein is CASGLRRGQSVPDTQYF.

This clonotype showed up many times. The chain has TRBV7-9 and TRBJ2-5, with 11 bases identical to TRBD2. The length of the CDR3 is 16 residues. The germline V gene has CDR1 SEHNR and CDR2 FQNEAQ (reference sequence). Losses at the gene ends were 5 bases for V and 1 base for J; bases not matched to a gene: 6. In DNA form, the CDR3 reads TGTGCCAGCAGCGTTAGCGGGAGGGGACTCCAAGAGACCCAGTACTTC. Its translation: CASSVSGRGLQETQYF.

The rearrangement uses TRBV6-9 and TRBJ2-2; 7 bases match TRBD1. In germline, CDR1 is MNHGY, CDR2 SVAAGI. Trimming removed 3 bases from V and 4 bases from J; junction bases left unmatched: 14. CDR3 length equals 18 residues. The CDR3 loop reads CASSYDGPGTVGTGELFF. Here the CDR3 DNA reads TGTGCCAGCAGTTACGACGGTCCCGGGACAGTGGGCACCGGGGAGCTGTTTTTT.

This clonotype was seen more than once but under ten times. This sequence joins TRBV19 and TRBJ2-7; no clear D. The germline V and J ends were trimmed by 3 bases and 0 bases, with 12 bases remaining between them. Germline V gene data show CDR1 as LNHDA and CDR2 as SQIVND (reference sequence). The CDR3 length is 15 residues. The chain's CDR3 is CASSIGQASSYEQYF. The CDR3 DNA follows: TGTGCCAGTAGTATTGGGCAGGCCAGCTCCTACGAGCAGTACTTC. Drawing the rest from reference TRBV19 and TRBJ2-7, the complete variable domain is DGGITQSPKYLFRKEGQNVTLSCEQNLNHDAMYWYRQDPGQGLRLIYYSQIVNDFQKGDIAEGYSVSREKKESFPLTVTSAQKNPTAFYLCASSIGQASSYEQYFGPGTRLTVT.

The CDR3 DNA reads as TGCGCCAGCAGCTTGGGGGCTAGCGGTCAAGAGACCCAGTACTTC. Translated: CASSLGASGQETQYF. The chain carries TRBV5-1 and TRBJ2-5; 7 nucleotides match TRBD2. Trimming took 0 bases from V and 2 from J; bases not matched to a gene: 4. Germline assignment: CDR1 SGHRS and CDR2 YFSETQ. CDR3 length: 15 amino acids.

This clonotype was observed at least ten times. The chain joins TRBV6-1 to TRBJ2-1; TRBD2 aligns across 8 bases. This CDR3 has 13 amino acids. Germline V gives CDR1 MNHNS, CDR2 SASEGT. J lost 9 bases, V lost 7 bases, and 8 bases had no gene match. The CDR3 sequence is CASKSAGVTEQFF. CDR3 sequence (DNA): TGTGCCAGCAAGTCAGCGGGAGTCACTGAGCAGTTCTTC.

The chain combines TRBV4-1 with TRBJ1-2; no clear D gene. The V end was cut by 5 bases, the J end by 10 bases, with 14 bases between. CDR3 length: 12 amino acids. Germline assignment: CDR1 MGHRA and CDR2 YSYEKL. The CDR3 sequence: CASSNPRAPYTF. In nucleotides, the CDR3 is TGCGCCAGCAGCAACCCCCGGGCCCCCTACACCTTC.

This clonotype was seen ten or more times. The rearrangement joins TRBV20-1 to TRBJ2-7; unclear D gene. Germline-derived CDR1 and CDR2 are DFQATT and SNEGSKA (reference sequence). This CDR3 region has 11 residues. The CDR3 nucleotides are TGCAGCGCTCACAATTCCTACGAGCAGTACTTC. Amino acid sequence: CSAHNSYEQYF.

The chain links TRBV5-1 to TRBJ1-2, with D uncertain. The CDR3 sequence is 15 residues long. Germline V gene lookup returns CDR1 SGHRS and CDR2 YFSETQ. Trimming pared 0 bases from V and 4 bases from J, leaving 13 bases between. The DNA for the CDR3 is TGCGCCAGCAGCTTGGAGCTTGGAGGCGGCTATGGCTACACCTTC. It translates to CASSLELGGGYGYTF.

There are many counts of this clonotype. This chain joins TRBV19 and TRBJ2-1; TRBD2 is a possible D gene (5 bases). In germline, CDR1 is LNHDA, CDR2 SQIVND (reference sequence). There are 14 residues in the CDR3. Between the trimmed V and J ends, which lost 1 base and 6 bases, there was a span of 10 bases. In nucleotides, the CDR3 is TGTGCCAGTAGTATAGGGACTTCACCCAATGAGCAGTTCTTC. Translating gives CASSIGTSPNEQFF.

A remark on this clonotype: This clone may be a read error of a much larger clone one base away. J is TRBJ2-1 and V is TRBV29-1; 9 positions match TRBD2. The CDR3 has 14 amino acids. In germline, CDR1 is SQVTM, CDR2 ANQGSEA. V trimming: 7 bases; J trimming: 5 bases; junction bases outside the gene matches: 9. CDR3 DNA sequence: TGCAGCGGCGGGAGGGAGGGCCTCCACAATGAGCAGTTCTTC. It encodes CSGGREGLHNEQFF.

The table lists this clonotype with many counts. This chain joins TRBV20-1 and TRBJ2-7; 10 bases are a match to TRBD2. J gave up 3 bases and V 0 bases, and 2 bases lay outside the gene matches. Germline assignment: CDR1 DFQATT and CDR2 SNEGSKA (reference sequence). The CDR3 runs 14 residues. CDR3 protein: CSARDLAGVYEQYF. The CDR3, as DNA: TGCAGTGCTAGAGATCTAGCGGGAGTCTACGAGCAGTACTTC.

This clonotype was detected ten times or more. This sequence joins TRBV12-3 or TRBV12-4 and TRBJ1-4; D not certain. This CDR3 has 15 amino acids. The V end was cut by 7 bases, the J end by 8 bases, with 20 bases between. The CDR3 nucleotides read TGTGCCAGCACCCCCGCCGTCCCAGGTGGGGAAAAACTGTTTTTT. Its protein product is CASTPAVPGGEKLFF.

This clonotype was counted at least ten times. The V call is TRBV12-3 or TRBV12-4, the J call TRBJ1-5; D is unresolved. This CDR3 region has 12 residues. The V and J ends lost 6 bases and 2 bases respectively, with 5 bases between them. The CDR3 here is CASRVGNQPQHF. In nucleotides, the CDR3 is TGTGCCAGCAGGGTTGGCAATCAGCCCCAGCATTTT.

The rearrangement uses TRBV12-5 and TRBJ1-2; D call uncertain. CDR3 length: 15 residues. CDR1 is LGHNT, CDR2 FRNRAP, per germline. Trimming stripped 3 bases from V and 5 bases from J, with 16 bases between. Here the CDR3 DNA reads TGTGCTAGTGGTTTTGGAGTCGACGAACCATATGGCTACACCTTC. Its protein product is CASGFGVDEPYGYTF.

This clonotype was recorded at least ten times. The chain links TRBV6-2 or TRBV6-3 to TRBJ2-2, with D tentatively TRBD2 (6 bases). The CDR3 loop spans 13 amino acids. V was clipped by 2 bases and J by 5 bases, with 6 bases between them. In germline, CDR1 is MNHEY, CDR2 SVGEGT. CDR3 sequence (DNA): TGTGCCAGCAGTTACGGAGGGACCGGGGAGCTGTTTTTT. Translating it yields CASSYGGTGELFF.

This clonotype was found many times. CDR3 amino acids: CASTILGTGDEETQYF. The CDR3 region has the DNA TGTGCCAGCACCATACTTGGAACCGGGGACGAAGAGACCCAGTACTTC. The chain uses TRBV7-9 and TRBJ2-5; D tentatively fits TRBD1 or TRBD2 (5 bases each). V was clipped by 7 bases and J by 3 bases, with 21 bases between them. Germline loops: CDR1 SEHNR, CDR2 FQNEAQ (reference sequence). The CDR3 consists of 16 residues.

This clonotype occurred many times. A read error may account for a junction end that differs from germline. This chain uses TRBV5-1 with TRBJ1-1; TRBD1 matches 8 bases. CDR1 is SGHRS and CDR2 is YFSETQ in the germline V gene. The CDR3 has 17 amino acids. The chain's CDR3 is CASSPDRGWGVKTEAFF. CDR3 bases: TGCGCCAGCAGCCCCGACAGGGGTTGGGGAGTGAAGACTGAAGCTTTCTTT.

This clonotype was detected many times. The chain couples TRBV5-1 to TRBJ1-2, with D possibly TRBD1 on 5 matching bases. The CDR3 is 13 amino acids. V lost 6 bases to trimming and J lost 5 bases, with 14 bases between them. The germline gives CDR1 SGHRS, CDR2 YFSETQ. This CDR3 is CASTAGPKYGYTF. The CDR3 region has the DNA TGCGCCAGCACTGCGGGACCGAAGTATGGCTACACCTTC.

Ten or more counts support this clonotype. The CDR3 bases are TGTGCCAGCAGTGGGACTAGCGGGAGTACCGGGGAGCTGTTTTTT. This gives the protein CASSGTSGSTGELFF. V and J are TRBV6-1 and TRBJ2-2; TRBD2 aligns across 13 bases. This CDR3 is built from 15 residues. Germline CDR1 is MNHNS and CDR2 is SASEGT. V was pared by 4 bases and J by 5 bases, with 1 base of the junction left unmatched.

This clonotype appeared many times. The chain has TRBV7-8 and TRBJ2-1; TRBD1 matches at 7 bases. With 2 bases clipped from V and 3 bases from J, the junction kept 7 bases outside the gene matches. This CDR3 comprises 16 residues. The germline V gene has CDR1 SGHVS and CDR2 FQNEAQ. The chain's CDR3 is CASSLQGQVLYNEQFF. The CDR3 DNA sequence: TGTGCCAGCAGCTTACAAGGACAGGTCCTCTACAATGAGCAGTTCTTC.

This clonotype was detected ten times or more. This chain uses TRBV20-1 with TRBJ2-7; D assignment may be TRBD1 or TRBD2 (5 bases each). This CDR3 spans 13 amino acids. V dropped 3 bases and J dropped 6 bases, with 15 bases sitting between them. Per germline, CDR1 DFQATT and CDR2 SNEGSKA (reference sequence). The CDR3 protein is CSASGARGSEQYF. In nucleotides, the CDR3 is TGCAGTGCTAGTGGGGCTCGGGGCTCCGAGCAGTACTTC.

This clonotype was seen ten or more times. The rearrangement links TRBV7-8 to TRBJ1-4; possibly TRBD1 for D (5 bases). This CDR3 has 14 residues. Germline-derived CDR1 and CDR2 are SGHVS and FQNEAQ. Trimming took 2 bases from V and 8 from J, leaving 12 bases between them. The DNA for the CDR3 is TGTGCCAGCAGCTTAAGCTCGTCAGGGGAAAAACTGTTTTTT. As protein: CASSLSSSGEKLFF.

CDR3 region: CASSQELQVSNQPQHF. The CDR3 DNA reads as TGCGCCAGCAGCCAAGAACTACAGGTTAGCAATCAGCCCCAGCATTTT. The chain uses TRBV4-3 and TRBJ1-5; the D gene is possibly TRBD1 (5 bases). The V and J ends lost 0 bases and 0 bases respectively, with 9 bases between them. CDR3 length equals 16 residues. Germline lookup yields CDR1 LGHNA and CDR2 YSLEER.

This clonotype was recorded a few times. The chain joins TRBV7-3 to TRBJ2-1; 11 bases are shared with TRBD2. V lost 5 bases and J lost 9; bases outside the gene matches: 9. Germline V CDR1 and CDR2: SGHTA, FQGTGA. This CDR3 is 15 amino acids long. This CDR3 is CASSQRLAGMIEQFF. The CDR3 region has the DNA TGTGCCAGCAGCCAGCGACTAGCGGGAATGATTGAGCAGTTCTTC. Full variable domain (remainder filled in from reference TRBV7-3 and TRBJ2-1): GAGVSQTPSNKVTEKGKYVELRCDPISGHTALYWYRQSLGQGPEFLIYFQGTGAADDSGLPNDRFFAVRPEGSVSTLKIQRTERGDSAVYLCASSQRLAGMIEQFFGPGTRLTVL.

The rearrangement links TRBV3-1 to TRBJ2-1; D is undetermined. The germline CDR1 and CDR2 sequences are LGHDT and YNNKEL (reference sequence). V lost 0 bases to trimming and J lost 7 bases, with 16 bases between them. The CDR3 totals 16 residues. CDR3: CASSQDGGWVRNEQFF. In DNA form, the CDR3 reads TGTGCCAGCAGCCAAGACGGTGGATGGGTGCGGAATGAGCAGTTCTTC.

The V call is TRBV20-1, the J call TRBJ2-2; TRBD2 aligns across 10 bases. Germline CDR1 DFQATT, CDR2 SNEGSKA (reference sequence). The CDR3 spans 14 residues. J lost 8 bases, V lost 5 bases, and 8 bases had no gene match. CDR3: CSAESSGSGGELFF. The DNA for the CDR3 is TGCAGTGCTGAGTCTAGCGGGAGCGGGGGGGAGCTGTTTTTT.

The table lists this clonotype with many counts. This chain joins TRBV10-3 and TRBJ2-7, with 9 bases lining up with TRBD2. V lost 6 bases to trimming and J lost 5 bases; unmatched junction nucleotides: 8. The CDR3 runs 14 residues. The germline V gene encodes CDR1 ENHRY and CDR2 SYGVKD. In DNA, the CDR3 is TGTGCCATCAGGGGCGGGAGGGCCAGCGACGAGCAGTACTTC. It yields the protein CAIRGGRASDEQYF.

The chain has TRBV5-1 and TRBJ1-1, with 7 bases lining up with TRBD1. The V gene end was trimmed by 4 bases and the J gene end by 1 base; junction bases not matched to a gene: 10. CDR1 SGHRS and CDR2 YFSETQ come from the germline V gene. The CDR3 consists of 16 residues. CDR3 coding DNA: TGCGCCAGCAGCCTAAGGACAGGATTTCGGAACACTGAAGCTTTCTTT. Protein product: CASSLRTGFRNTEAFF.